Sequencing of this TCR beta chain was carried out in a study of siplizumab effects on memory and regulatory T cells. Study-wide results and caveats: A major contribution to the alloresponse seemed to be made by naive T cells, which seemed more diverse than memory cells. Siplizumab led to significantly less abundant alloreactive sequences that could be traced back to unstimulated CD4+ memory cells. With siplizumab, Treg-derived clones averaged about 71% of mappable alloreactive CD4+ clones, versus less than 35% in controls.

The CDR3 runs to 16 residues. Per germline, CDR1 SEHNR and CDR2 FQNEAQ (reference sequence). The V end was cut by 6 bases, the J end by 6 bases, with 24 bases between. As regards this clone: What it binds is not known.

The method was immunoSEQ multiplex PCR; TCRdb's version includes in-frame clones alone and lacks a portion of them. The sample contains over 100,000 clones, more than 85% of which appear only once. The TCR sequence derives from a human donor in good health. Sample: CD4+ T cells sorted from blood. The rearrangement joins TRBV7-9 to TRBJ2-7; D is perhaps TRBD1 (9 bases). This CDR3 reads CASSLAGGDREAEQYF. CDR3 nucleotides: TGTGCCAGCAGTCTCGCCGGGGGGGACAGGGAAGCCGAGCAGTACTTC.